This T cell receptor beta chain is drawn from a study of shared clonotypes between healthy human individuals. Here immunoSEQ multiplex PCR was the method, and the copy in TCRdb shows in-frame clones only, minus some. The table has over a million clones, around 76% seen once. V lost 4 bases, J lost 4 bases, and 18 bases lay in between. The CDR3 is 16 amino acids. The germline V gene encodes CDR1 SGHRS and CDR2 YFSETQ. In the case of this clone: Its specificity is unknown.

CD4+ cells yielded CD45RA+ naive and CD45RA-negative memory subsets. Study conclusions and caveats: The naive CD4 repertoires of a handful of donors were compared, and 5% to 6.5% of clonotypes were shared. Clonotypes which were not shared had lower generation probabilities than clonotypes that all four donors shared.

The TCR comes from a man aged 18 to 29 in good health. Specimen: memory CD4+ T cells sorted from blood. Subset given: CD45RA-negative fraction. The J gene is TRBJ2-1, the V gene TRBV5-1; the D gene is possibly TRBD2 (6 bases). CDR3 protein: CASSLRLVSNYNEQFF. CDR3 sequence (DNA): TGCGCCAGCAGCCTGCGACTAGTTTCCAATTACAATGAGCAGTTCTTC.